The 20 T cell receptor beta chains below come from one sample, sequenced in a study of technical replicates of blood from a few donors. The table came from immunoSEQ multiplex PCR; TCRdb's copy has only in-frame clones and leaves some out. The table shows approximately 13,000 clones, with roughly four fifths occurring only once. Sequencing was done on a sample of PBMCs. These receptors were obtained from a human donor in good health.

The chain uses TRBV9 and TRBJ1-2, with TRBD1 matching over 8 bases. Germline V gene lookup returns CDR1 SGDLS and CDR2 YYNGEE. The CDR3 spans 15 residues. After removal of 0 bases from V and 5 bases from J, the junction contained 6 bases not matched to a gene. CDR3 coding DNA: TGTGCCAGCAGCGTAGCGGGGACAGGTGATTATGGCTACACCTTC. This translates into CASSVAGTGDYGYTF.

The genes are TRBV19 and TRBJ1-1; D gene unclear. V dropped 6 bases and J dropped 6 bases, with 8 bases sitting between them. The germline V gene encodes CDR1 LNHDA and CDR2 SQIVND (reference sequence). This CDR3 spans 11 amino acids. The CDR3 sequence is CASSERAEAFF. In DNA form, the CDR3 reads TGTGCCAGTAGCGAGAGGGCTGAAGCTTTCTTT.

The chain links TRBV29-1 to TRBJ2-1, with 8 bases identical to TRBD2. The CDR3 has 12 residues. The V gene end was trimmed by 5 bases and the J gene end by 6 bases; junction bases not matched to a gene: 3. Germline CDR1 SQVTM, CDR2 ANQGSEA. The CDR3 loop is CSVLAGTNEQFF. DNA of the CDR3: TGCAGCGTTTTAGCGGGAACCAATGAGCAGTTCTTC.

The CDR3 DNA is TGCGCCAGCAACCTAGGGGTCAGGGAAATCCAAAGAGAGACCCAGTACTTC. It is translated as CASNLGVREIQRETQYF. This chain joins TRBV5-1 and TRBJ2-5; D is perhaps TRBD1 (5 bases). V was pared by 6 bases and J by 4 bases, with 25 bases between. The CDR3 consists of 17 residues. Germline V gives CDR1 SGHRS, CDR2 YFSETQ.

Worth noting for this clone: The same CDR3 arises from other DNA sequences in this sample as well. This sequence joins TRBV5-1 and TRBJ2-7, with D perhaps TRBD1 (6 bases). The CDR3 consists of 12 residues. V dropped 2 bases and J dropped 3 bases, with 6 bases sitting between them. Germline V gene sequence: CDR1 SGHRS, CDR2 YFSETQ. CDR3 in amino acids: CASSLQGYEQYF. CDR3 DNA sequence: TGCGCCAGCAGCTTACAGGGCTACGAGCAGTACTTC.

V is TRBV5-1 and J is TRBJ2-6; D is ambiguous. V was clipped by 4 bases and J by 4 bases, with 12 bases between them. Germline V gives CDR1 SGHRS, CDR2 YFSETQ. The CDR3 consists of 15 residues. The CDR3 DNA sequence: TGCGCCAGCAGCCTCCCGGCGGCAGGGGCCAACGTCCTGACTTTC. This sequence encodes CASSLPAAGANVLTF.

The J gene is TRBJ2-7, the V gene TRBV6-6; 8 nucleotides match TRBD2. The CDR3 loop spans 14 amino acids. Per germline, CDR1 MNHNY and CDR2 SVGAGI (reference sequence). The J segment lost 7 bases and the V segment lost 5 bases, leaving 10 bases of the junction unmatched. The CDR3 DNA is TGTGCCAGCAGTCACCTCAGACTAGCGCCTGAGCAGTACTTC. This sequence encodes CASSHLRLAPEQYF.

The chain uses TRBV11-2 and TRBJ2-7; TRBD1 matches 9 bases. CDR3 length: 13 residues. Germline V gene data show CDR1 as SGHAT and CDR2 as FQNNGV. With V trimmed by 3 bases and J by 7 bases, 4 bases remained unmatched. In nucleotides, the CDR3 is TGTGCCAGCAGCTTGGGACAGGGAAGGGAGCAGTACTTC. Amino acids: CASSLGQGREQYF.

The CDR3 nucleotides read TGTGCCAGCAGCCCCGACCCGGGACTTTCCACCGGGGAGCTGTTTTTT. This sequence encodes CASSPDPGLSTGELFF. The gene calls are TRBV7-2 and TRBJ2-2; tentative D call: TRBD2 (6 bases). The CDR3 has 16 amino acids. V lost 5 bases, J lost 4 bases, and 17 bases lay in between. Per germline, CDR1 SGHTA and CDR2 FQGNSA.

This clone was seen a single time. The rearrangement uses TRBV4-1 and TRBJ2-2, with 8 positions matching TRBD2. CDR1 is MGHRA and CDR2 is YSYEKL in the germline V gene. V shed 4 bases, J shed 3 bases, and the junction held 10 bases outside the gene matches. The CDR3 runs to 17 residues. Here the CDR3 DNA reads TGCGCCAGCAGCCTCCTCTGGCAGCGGGAGTACACCGGGGAGCTGTTTTTT. The encoded protein is CASSLLWQREYTGELFF.

The chain has TRBV10-3 and TRBJ2-7, with D tentatively TRBD2 (6 bases). Trimming stripped 7 bases from V and 1 base from J, with 14 bases between. The CDR3 covers 14 residues. Germline V gene data show CDR1 as ENHRY and CDR2 as SYGVKD. CDR3 nucleotide sequence: TGTGCCATCAAAACCGGGACTTTTTCCTACGAGCAGTACTTC. It yields the protein CAIKTGTFSYEQYF.

The gene calls are TRBV7-2 and TRBJ2-1; possibly TRBD2 for D (5 bases). V dropped 6 bases and J dropped 6 bases, with 15 bases sitting between them. CDR1 SGHTA and CDR2 FQGNSA come from the germline V gene. The CDR3 length is 14 residues. CDR3 nucleotide sequence: TGTGCCAGCAGTTTCACCCGGACTTCCAATGAGCAGTTCTTC. Its protein is CASSFTRTSNEQFF. Using reference TRBV7-2 and TRBJ2-1 for the parts outside the CDR3, the full variable domain is GAGVSQSPSNKVTEKGKDVELRCDPISGHTALYWYRQSLGQGLEFLIYFQGNSAPDKSGLPSDRFSAERTGGSVSTLTIQRTQQEDSAVYLCASSFTRTSNEQFFGPGTRLTVL.

This clone was recorded a few times. The J gene is TRBJ1-2, the V gene TRBV19, with 12 bases fitting TRBD1. This CDR3 region has 15 residues. Trimming cost V 5 bases and J 4 bases; bases outside gene matches: 5. Germline CDR1 is LNHDA and CDR2 is SQIVND (reference sequence). Here the CDR3 reads CASSFGTGGVYGYTF. CDR3 nucleotide sequence: TGTGCCAGTAGTTTCGGGACAGGGGGCGTCTATGGCTACACCTTC.

The rearrangement joins TRBV29-1 to TRBJ1-1, with 9 bases that match TRBD1. The V gene end was trimmed by 4 bases and the J gene end by 1 base; junction bases not matched to a gene: 13. From germline, CDR1 is SQVTM and CDR2 ANQGSEA. The CDR3 is made up of 17 amino acids. The CDR3 coding sequence is TGCAGCGTTGTTCCACCAGGGGGGACAGGGAGGAACACTGAAGCTTTCTTT. This gives the protein CSVVPPGGTGRNTEAFF.

The chain combines TRBV2 with TRBJ2-1; 9 bases fit TRBD1. The ends lost 6 bases at V and 9 bases at J; junction bases unmatched: 12. CDR3 length equals 15 residues. Germline loops: CDR1 SNHLY, CDR2 FYNNEI. CDR3 sequence: CASRPSGTGWSEQFF. The CDR3 DNA follows: TGTGCCAGCAGGCCTTCCGGGACAGGGTGGAGTGAGCAGTTCTTC.

This chain uses TRBV28 with TRBJ2-4, with TRBD2 matching 10 bases. The V and J ends lost 5 bases and 11 bases, in that order; junction bases with no gene match: 12. Germline V lookup: CDR1 MDHEN, CDR2 SYDVKM. CDR3 length: 15 residues. The CDR3 DNA sequence: TGTGCCAGCAGTGGCTCGGGACTAGCGATGAATTTTCAGTACTTC. Its protein product is CASSGSGLAMNFQYF. The full variable domain, in which reference TRBV28 and TRBJ2-4 provide the parts outside the CDR3, is DVKVTQSSRYLVKRTGEKVFLECVQDMDHENMFWYRQDPGLGLRLIYFSYDVKMKEKGDIPEGYSVSREKKERFSLILESASTNQTSMYLCASSGSGLAMNFQYFGAGTRLSVL.

This chain connects TRBV5-1 to TRBJ2-1; TRBD2 might be the D (5 bases). CDR3 length: 16 residues. V was trimmed by 0 bases and J by 8 bases, leaving 18 bases between them. Germline CDR1 reads SGHRS; CDR2 reads YFSETQ. The DNA for the CDR3 is TGCGCCAGCAGCTTGGTTCTGCGGAGCGAGGGTGATGAGCAGTTCTTC. Its translation: CASSLVLRSEGDEQFF.

Here the CDR3 DNA reads TGTGCCAGCAGCCAATCCGCCGACAGGCCCAGCTCCTACGAGCAGTACTTC. Translation: CASSQSADRPSSYEQYF. This chain joins TRBV16 and TRBJ2-7; perhaps TRBD1 as D (6 bases). V was pared by 0 bases and J by 0 bases, with 15 bases between. This CDR3 is built from 17 residues. Looked up from germline, CDR1 is KGHSY and CDR2 is FQNENV.

The V gene is TRBV19, the J gene TRBJ2-7; D is perhaps TRBD2 (6 bases). The CDR3 contains 15 residues. Germline V CDR1 and CDR2: LNHDA, SQIVND (reference sequence). V was pared by 3 bases and J by 2 bases, with 14 bases between. CDR3 protein: CASSIFAGQAYEQYF. In nucleotides, the CDR3 is TGTGCCAGTAGTATCTTTGCGGGGCAGGCCTACGAGCAGTACTTC. The whole variable domain, filled in from reference TRBV19 and TRBJ2-7, reads DGGITQSPKYLFRKEGQNVTLSCEQNLNHDAMYWYRQDPGQGLRLIYYSQIVNDFQKGDIAEGYSVSREKKESFPLTVTSAQKNPTAFYLCASSIFAGQAYEQYFGPGTRLTVT.

The V gene is TRBV7-6, the J gene TRBJ2-3; TRBD2 aligns across 9 bases. V was pared by 1 base and J by 4 bases, with 6 bases of the junction left unmatched. There are 16 residues in the CDR3. Germline values: CDR1 SGHVS, CDR2 FNYEAQ. In nucleotides, the CDR3 is TGTGCCAGCAGCTTAGTTCTTAGCGGGAGCGCAGATACGCAGTATTTT. Amino acid sequence: CASSLVLSGSADTQYF.